This T cell receptor (beta chain) emerged from a study of T cells in Graves' hyperthyroidism and ophthalmopathy. Overall study findings and caveats: Stable hyperthyroidism was separated from ophthalmopathy by a model based on 13 V-J features. Model predictions of ophthalmopathy came a median around 6.5 months before onset.

Trimming pared 4 bases from V and 3 bases from J, leaving 14 bases between. Per germline, CDR1 SGHRS and CDR2 YFSETQ. The CDR3 runs to 14 residues. This clonotype occurred many times. Its antigen remains unidentified. Authors of the study amplified TCR beta CDR3 regions from RNA transcripts. HTBI primers were the set used in a first-round RT-PCR of the TCR CDR3. TCRdb processed the multiplex PCR reads anew with MiXCR; each CDR3 protein has one entry. The table records fewer than 900,000 distinct CDR3 sequences, around 20% of them present only once. Material for sequencing was blood. This chain links TRBV5-1 with TRBJ2-7; D is possibly TRBD1 (5 bases). This TCR was recovered from a woman in her forties or fifties with Graves' hyperthyroidism that later progressed to Graves' ophthalmopathy. Here the CDR3 reads CASSLDREYYEQYF. The CDR3 DNA follows: TGCGCCAGCAGCCTAGACAGAGAATACTACGAGCAGTACTTC.